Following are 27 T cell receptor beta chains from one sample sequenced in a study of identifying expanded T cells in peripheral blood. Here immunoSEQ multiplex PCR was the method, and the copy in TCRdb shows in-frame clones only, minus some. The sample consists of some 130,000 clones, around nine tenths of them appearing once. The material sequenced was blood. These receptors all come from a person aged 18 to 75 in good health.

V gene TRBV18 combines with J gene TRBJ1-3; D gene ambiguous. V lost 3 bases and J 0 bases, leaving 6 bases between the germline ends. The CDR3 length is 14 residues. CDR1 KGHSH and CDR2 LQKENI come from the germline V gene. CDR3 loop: CASSPAVSGNTIYF. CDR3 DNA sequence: TGTGCCAGCTCACCGGCGGTCTCTGGAAACACCATATATTTT. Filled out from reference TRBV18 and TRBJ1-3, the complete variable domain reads NAGVMQNPRHLVRRRGQEARLRCSPMKGHSHVYWYRQLPEEGLKFMVYLQKENIIDESGMPKERFSAEFPKEGPSILRIQQVVRGDSAAYFCASSPAVSGNTIYFGEGSWLTVV.

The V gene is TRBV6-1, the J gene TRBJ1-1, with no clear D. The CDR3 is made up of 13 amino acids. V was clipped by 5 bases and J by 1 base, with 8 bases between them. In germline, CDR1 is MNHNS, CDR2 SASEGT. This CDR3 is CASSWQENTEAFF. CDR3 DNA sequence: TGTGCCAGCAGTTGGCAGGAGAACACTGAAGCTTTCTTT.

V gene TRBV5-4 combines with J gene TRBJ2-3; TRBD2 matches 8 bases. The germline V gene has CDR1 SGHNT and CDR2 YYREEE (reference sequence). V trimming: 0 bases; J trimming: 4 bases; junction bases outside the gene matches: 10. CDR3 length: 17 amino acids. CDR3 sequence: CASSLVPAGVEADTQYF. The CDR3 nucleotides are TGTGCCAGCAGCTTGGTACCAGCGGGGGTCGAAGCAGATACGCAGTATTTT.

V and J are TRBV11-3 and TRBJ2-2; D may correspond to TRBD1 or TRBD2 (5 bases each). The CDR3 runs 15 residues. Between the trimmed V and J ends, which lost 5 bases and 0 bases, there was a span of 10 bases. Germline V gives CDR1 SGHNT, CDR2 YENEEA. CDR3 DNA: TGTGCCAGCAGCCCGGGACCCGCGAACACCGGGGAGCTGTTTTTT. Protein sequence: CASSPGPANTGELFF.

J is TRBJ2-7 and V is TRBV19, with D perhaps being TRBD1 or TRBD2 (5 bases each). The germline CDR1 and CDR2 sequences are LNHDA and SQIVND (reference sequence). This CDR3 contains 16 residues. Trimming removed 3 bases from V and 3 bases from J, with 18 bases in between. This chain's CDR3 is CASSITQAGTSYEQYF. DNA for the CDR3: TGTGCCAGTAGTATTACCCAGGCAGGGACCAGCTACGAGCAGTACTTC.

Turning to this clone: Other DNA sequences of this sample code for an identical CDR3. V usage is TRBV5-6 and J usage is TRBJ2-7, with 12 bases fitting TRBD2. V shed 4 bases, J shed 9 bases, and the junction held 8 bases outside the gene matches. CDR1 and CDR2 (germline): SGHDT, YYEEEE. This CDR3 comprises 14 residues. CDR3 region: CASSTGLAGMVQYF. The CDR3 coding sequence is TGTGCCAGCAGCACCGGACTAGCGGGAATGGTGCAGTACTTC.

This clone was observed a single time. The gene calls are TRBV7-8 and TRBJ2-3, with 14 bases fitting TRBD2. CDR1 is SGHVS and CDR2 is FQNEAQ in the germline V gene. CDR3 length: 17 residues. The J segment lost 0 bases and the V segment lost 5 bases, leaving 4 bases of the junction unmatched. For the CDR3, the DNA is TGTGCCAGCAGCGGGACTAGCGGGGGCATTAGCACAGATACGCAGTATTTT. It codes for CASSGTSGGISTDTQYF.

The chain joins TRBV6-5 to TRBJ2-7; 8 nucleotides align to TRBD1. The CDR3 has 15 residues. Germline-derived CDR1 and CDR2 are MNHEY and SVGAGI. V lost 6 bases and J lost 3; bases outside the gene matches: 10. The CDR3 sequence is CASRLTPGQGYEQYF. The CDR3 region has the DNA TGTGCCAGCAGACTCACTCCCGGACAGGGCTACGAGCAGTACTTC.

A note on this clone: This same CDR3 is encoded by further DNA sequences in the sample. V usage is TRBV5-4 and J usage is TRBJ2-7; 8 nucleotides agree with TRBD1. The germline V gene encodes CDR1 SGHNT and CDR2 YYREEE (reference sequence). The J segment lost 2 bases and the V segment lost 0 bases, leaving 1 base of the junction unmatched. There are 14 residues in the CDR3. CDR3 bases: TGTGCCAGCAGCTTGGAACAGGGGGCCTACGAGCAGTACTTC. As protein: CASSLEQGAYEQYF. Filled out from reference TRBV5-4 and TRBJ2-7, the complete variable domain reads ETGVTQSPTHLIKTRGQQVTLRCSSQSGHNTVSWYQQALGQGPQFIFQYYREEENGRGNFPPRFSGLQFPNYSSELNVNALELDDSALYLCASSLEQGAYEQYFGPGTRLTVT.

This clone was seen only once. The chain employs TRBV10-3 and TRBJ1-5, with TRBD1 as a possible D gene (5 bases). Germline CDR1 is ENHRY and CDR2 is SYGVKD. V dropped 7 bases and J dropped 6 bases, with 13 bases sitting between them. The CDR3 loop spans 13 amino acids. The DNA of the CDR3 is TGTGCCATCACTTCCGGGGCAGGTCAGCCCCAGCATTTT. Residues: CAITSGAGQPQHF.

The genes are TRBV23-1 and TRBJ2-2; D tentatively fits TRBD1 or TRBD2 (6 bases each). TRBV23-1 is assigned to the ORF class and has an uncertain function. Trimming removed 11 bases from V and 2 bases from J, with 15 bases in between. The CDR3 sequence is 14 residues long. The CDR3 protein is CAPDGGRNTGELFF. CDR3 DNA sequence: TGCGCCCCAGACGGGGGCCGTAACACCGGGGAGCTGTTTTTT.

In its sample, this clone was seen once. This CDR3 is CASSLTKEETQYF. In DNA form, the CDR3 reads TGTGCCAGCAGCTTAACGAAAGAAGAGACCCAGTACTTC. The chain recombines TRBV7-3 with TRBJ2-5; D is undetermined. The length of the CDR3 is 13 residues. Germline V gene sequence: CDR1 SGHTA, CDR2 FQGTGA. Between the trimmed V and J ends, which lost 0 bases and 3 bases, there was a span of 5 bases.

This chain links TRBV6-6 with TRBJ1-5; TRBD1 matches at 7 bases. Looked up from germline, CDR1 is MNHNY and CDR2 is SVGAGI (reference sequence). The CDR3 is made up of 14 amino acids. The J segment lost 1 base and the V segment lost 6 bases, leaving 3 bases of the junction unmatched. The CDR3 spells CASRQGTSNQPQHF. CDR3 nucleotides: TGTGCCAGCAGACAGGGGACAAGCAATCAGCCCCAGCATTTT.

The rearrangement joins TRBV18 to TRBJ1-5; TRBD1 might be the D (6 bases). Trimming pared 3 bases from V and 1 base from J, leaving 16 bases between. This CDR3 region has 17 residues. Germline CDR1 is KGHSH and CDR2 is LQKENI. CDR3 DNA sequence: TGTGCCAGCTCACCCACCTTGGGGGCGGGGAGCAATCAGCCCCAGCATTTT. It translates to CASSPTLGAGSNQPQHF.

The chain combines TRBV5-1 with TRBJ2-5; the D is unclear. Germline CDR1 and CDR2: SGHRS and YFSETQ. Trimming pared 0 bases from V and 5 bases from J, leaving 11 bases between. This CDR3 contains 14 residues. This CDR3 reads CASSLDPRGETQYF. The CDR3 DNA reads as TGCGCCAGCAGCTTGGACCCTCGAGGCGAGACCCAGTACTTC.

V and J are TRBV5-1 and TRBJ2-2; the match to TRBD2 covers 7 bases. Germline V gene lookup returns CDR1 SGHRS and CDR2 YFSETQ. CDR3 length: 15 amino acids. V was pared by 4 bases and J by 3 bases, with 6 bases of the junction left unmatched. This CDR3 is CASSDSGTHTGELFF. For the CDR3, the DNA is TGCGCCAGCAGCGACAGCGGGACTCACACCGGGGAGCTGTTTTTT.

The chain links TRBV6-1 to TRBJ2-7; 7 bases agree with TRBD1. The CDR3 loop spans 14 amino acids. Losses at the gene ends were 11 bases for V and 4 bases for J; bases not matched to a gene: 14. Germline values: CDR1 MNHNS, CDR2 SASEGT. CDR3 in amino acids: CAATLRTGGYEQYF. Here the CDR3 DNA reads TGTGCCGCTACCTTGAGGACAGGAGGATACGAGCAGTACTTC.

The CDR3 sequence: CASSRQGSSYEQYF. CDR3 in DNA: TGTGCCAGCAGCCGACAGGGTAGCTCCTACGAGCAGTACTTC. J is TRBJ2-7 and V is TRBV11-2; TRBD1 matches at 7 bases. Trimming at V came to 5 bases and at J to 0 bases, leaving 4 bases not matched to a gene. The germline gives CDR1 SGHAT, CDR2 FQNNGV. The CDR3 totals 14 residues.

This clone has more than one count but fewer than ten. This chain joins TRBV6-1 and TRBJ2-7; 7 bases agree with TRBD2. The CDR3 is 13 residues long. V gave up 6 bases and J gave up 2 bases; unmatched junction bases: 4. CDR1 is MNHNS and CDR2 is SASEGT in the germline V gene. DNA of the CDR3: TGTGCCAGCAGGGGGGGGGTTACCTACGAGCAGTACTTC. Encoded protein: CASRGGVTYEQYF.

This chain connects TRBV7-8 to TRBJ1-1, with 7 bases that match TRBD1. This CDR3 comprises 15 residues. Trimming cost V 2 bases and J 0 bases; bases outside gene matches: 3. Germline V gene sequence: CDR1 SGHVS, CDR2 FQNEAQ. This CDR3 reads CASSLSGTVNTEAFF. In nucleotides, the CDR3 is TGTGCCAGCAGCTTATCAGGGACAGTGAACACTGAAGCTTTCTTT.

The CDR3: CASSVDHNEQFF. In nucleotides, the CDR3 is TGTGCCAGCAGCGTAGACCACAATGAGCAGTTCTTC. The chain uses TRBV9 and TRBJ2-1; D unclear. This CDR3 is 12 amino acids long. V lost 0 bases to trimming and J lost 5 bases, with 3 bases between them. Germline V gene data show CDR1 as SGDLS and CDR2 as YYNGEE.

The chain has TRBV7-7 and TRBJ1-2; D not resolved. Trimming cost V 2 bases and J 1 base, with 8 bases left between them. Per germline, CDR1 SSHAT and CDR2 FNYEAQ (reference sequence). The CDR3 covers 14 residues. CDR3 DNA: TGTGCCAGCAGCTTAAACTCAGATAACTATGGCTACACCTTC. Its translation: CASSLNSDNYGYTF.

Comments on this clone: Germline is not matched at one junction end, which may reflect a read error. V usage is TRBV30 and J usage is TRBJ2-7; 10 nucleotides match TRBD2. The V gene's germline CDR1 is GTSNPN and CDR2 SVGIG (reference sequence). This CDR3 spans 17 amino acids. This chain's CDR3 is CAGRGLAGALNSYEQYF. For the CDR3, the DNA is TGTGCCGGGAGGGGGCTAGCGGGGGCCCTAAACTCCTACGAGCAGTACTTC.

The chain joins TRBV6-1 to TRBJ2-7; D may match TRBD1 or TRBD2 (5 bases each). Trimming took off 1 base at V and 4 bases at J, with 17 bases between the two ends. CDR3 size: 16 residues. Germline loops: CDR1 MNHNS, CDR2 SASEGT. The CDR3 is CASSEGGAQGIYEQYF. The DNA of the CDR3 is TGTGCCAGCAGTGAAGGAGGGGCCCAAGGGATTTACGAGCAGTACTTC.

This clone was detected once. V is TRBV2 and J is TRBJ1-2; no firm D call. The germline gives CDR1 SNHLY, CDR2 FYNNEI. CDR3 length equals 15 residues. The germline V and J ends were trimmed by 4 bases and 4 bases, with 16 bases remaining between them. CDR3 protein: CASSVSLGRFYGYTF. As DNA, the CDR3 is TGTGCCAGCAGTGTGAGTTTGGGCAGATTCTATGGCTACACCTTC.

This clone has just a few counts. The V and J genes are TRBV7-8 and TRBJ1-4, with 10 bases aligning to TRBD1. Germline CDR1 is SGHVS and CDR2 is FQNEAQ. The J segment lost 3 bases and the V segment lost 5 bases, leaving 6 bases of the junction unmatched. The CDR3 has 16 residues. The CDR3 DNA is TGTGCCAGCAGCAAGAGACAGGGGGCACCTAATGAAAAACTGTTTTTT. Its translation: CASSKRQGAPNEKLFF.

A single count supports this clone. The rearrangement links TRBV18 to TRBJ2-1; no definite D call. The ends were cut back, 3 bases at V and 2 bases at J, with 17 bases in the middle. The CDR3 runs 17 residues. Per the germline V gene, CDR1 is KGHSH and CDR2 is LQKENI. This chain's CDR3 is CASSPRPTSEPYNEQFF. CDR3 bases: TGTGCCAGCTCACCGAGGCCTACATCTGAACCCTACAATGAGCAGTTCTTC.